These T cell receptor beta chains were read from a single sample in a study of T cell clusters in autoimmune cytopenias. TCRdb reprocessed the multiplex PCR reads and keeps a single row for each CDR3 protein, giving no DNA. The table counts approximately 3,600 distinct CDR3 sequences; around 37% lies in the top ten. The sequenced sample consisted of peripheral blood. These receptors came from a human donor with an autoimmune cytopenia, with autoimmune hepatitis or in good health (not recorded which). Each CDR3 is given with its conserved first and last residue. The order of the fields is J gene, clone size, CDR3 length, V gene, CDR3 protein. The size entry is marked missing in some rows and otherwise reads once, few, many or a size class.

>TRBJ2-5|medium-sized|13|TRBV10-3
CAISDGGGTAQYF
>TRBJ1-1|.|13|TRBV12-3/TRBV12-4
CASSLARGAEAFF
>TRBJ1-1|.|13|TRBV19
CASSEVMASEAFF
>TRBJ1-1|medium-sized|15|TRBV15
CATSRGGAGGDSAFF
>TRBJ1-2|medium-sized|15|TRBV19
CASSIPYGDGYGYTF
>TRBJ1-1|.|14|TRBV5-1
CASSLHKVGTEAFF
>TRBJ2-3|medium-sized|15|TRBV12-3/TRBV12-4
CASSLAGGNTDTQYF
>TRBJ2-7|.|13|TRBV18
CASSPPPLYEQYF
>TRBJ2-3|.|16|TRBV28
CASSFPDRGLTDTQYF
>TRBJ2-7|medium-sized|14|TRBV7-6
CASSLGPGIYEQYF
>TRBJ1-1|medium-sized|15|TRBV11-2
CASSFMTGGNTEAFF
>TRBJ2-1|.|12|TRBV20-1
CSANPGGREQFF